The clone carrying this T cell receptor (beta chain) was seen ten or more times. Reasons for excluding patients were uncontrolled infection, other autoimmune disease, pregnancy or lactation. Every diagnosis used clinical symptoms, serum thyroxine and TRAb, thyroid ultrasound and orbital computed tomography. The entry originates in a study of T cells in Graves' hyperthyroidism and ophthalmopathy. Study context: At the time of initial diagnosis and before any treatment, peripheral blood was collected.

Germline V gene data show CDR1 as LGHDT and CDR2 as YNNKEL (reference sequence). The CDR3 totals 15 residues. V was pared by 1 base and J by 1 base, with 3 bases of the junction left unmatched. From RNA transcripts, TCR beta CDR3 regions were amplified. RT-PCR in the first round (using the HTBI primer set) targeted the TCR CDR3. TCRdb used MiXCR to reprocess the multiplex PCR reads, holding one entry per CDR3 protein. The repertoire includes hundreds of thousands of distinct CDR3 sequences, around 15% of them detected once, and less than 15% sits in the top ten. The receptor was isolated from a man between 18 and 29 years old with Graves' ophthalmopathy. The chain carries TRBV3-1 and TRBJ1-2, with 7 bases matching TRBD1. Sequenced material: blood. The CDR3 is CASSQGTGINYGYTF. In nucleotides, the CDR3 is TGTGCCAGCAGCCAAGGGACAGGCATTAACTATGGCTACACCTTC.